This T cell receptor (beta chain) was captured by sequencing in a study of CD8 T cells in ankylosing spondylitis. TCRdb itself ran the 5' RACE reads through MiXCR, one entry per CDR3 protein. The sample contains about 240,000 distinct CDR3 sequences, over 8.5% of which appear only once. This clonotype was detected ten times or more. Its cognate antigen is unknown. V was pared by 7 bases and J by 9 bases, with 13 bases between. The CDR3 runs 11 residues. Germline V gene sequence: CDR1 GTSNPN, CDR2 SVGIG (reference sequence). Study results and limitations: About 8 highly homologous variants made up a TCR beta motif that seemed to typify ankylosing spondylitis blood.

The receptor was derived from a male donor with ankylosing spondylitis or in good health (not recorded which). This chain connects TRBV30 to TRBJ2-1; no reliable D call. The sample was blood, either unsorted or a sorted T cell fraction (not recorded which). CDR3 region: CASYFGVEQFF. CDR3 nucleotides: TGTGCCTCCTACTTCGGCGTTGAGCAGTTCTTC.